This section outlines one TCR beta chain sequence together with its context. What it recognizes is unknown. The data derive from a study of identical twins. Study observations and caveats: A partial confounding effect on zero-insertion analyses could come from invariant MAIT and iNKT cells. Recombination models fit unrelated individuals' TCR alpha sharing but underestimated twins'.

One entry per CDR3 protein results from TCRdb running MiXCR on the 5' RACE reads. The data contain 700,000 or so distinct CDR3 sequences, approximately 22% of them singletons. These sequences were also reported in another study, on T cells expressing NK-cell markers. From that second work: In four donors, dominant clonotypes made up about 25-60.1% of CD3+CD56-NKG2C+ cells.

The sample taken for sequencing was PBMCs. This clonotype originated in a woman aged 18 to 35 in good health.

CDR3 in amino acids: CASRGDGRTEAFF. CDR3 sequence (DNA): TGTGCCAGCAGAGGGGACGGCCGCACTGAAGCTTTCTTT. This rearrangement joins TRBV12-3 or TRBV12-4 to TRBJ1-1, with a weak D call TRBD1 (5 bases). V was trimmed by 6 bases and J by 4 bases, leaving 12 bases between them. This CDR3 spans 13 amino acids.